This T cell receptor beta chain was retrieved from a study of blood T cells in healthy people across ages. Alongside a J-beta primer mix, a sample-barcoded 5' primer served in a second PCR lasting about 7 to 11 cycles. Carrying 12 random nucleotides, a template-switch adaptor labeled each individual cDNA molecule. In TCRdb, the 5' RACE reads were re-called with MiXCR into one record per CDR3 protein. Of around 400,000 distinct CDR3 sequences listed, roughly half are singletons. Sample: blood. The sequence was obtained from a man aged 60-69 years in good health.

The CDR3, as DNA: TGTGCCAGCAGCTTAGTCGGACGAGCGGGAGTTGGTGAGCAGTTCTTC. It encodes CASSLVGRAGVGEQFF. The V and J genes are TRBV7-2 and TRBJ2-1; 8 bases map to TRBD2. CDR1 is SGHTA and CDR2 is FQGNSA in the germline V gene. The J segment lost 9 bases and the V segment lost 1 base, leaving 11 bases of the junction unmatched. This CDR3 is 16 amino acids long.